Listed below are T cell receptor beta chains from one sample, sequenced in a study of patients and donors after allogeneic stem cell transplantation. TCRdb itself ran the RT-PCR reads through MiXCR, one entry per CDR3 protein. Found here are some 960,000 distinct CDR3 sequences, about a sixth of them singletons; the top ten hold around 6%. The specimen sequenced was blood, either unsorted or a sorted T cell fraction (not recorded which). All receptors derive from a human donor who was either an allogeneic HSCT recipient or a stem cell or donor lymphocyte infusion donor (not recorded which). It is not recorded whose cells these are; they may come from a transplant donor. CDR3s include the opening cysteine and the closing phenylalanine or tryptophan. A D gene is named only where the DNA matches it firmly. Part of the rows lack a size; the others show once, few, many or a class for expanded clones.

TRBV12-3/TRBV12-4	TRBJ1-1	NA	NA	CASSSVQQGTEAFF	TGTGCCAGCAGTTCAGTACAACAGGGAACTGAAGCTTTCTTT
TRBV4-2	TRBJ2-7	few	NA	CASSHRTGVYEQYF	TGTGCCAGCAGCCATCGGACGGGGGTCTACGAGCAGTACTTC
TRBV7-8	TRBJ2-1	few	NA	CASSLAGRANEQFF	TGTGCCAGCAGCTTAGCCGGTAGGGCAAATGAGCAGTTCTTC
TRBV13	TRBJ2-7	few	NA	CASSASRDEQYF	TGTGCCAGCAGTGCCAGCAGGGACGAGCAGTACTTC
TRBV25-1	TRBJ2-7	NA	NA	CASRLGFGEQYF	TGTGCCAGCAGGTTGGGGTTCGGCGAGCAGTACTTC
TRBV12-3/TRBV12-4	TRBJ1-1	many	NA	CASSPGRQWDTEAFF	TGTGCCAGCAGTCCGGGAAGACAGTGGGACACTGAAGCTTTCTTT
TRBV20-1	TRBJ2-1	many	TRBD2	CSARSDSGRYNEQFF	TGCAGTGCTAGATCAGATAGCGGGAGGTACAATGAGCAGTTCTTC
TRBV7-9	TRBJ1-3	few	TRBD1	CASSYYRDSRNTIYF	TGTGCCAGCAGCTACTACCGGGACAGTCGAAACACCATATATTTT
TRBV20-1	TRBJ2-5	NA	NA	CSARGREKVLSETQYF	TGCAGTGCTAGAGGTCGGGAGAAGGTCTTATCGGAGACCCAGTACTTC
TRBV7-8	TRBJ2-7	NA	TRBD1	CASSSGRDRGHEQYF	TGTGCCAGCAGCTCGGGCCGGGACAGGGGCCACGAGCAGTACTTC
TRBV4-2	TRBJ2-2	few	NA	CASSQGIGAGGELFF	TGTGCCAGCAGCCAGGGAATCGGGGCGGGCGGGGAGCTGTTTTTT
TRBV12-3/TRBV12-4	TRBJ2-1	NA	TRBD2	CASNQPGLADNEQFF	TGTGCCAGCAATCAGCCGGGACTAGCGGACAATGAGCAGTTCTTC
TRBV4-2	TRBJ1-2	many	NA	CASSRGTTYGYTF	TGTGCCAGCAGCCGAGGGACGACCTATGGCTACACCTTC
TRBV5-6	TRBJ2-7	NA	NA	CASSLGGIVYEQYF	TGTGCCAGCAGCTTGGGAGGGATCGTTTACGAGCAGTACTTC
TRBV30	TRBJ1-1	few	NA	CAWSVHLVGTEAFF	TGTGCCTGGAGTGTACATCTGGTGGGCACTGAAGCTTTCTTT
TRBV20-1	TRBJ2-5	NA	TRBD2	CSARTGTIGETQYF	TGCAGTGCTAGAACCGGGACTATCGGTGAGACCCAGTACTTC
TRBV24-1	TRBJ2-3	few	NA	CATSDLLWGADTQYF	TGTGCCACCAGTGATTTGCTATGGGGGGCAGATACGCAGTATTTT
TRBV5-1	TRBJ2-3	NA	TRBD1	CASSYRGPTDTQYF	TGCGCCAGCAGTTACAGGGGGCCCACAGATACGCAGTATTTT
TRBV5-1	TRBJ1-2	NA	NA	CASSFSGGVSYGYTF	TGCGCCAGCAGCTTTTCGGGGGGTGTTTCCTATGGCTACACCTTC
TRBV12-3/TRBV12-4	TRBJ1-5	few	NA	CASSLGRADSNQPQHF	TGTGCCAGCAGTCTGGGGAGGGCGGATAGCAATCAGCCCCAGCATTTT
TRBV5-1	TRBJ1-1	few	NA	CASSLVGFPEAFF	TGCGCCAGCAGCTTGGTGGGTTTCCCTGAAGCTTTCTTT
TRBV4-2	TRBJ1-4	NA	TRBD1	CASSVSRGGGNEKLFF	TGTGCCAGCAGCGTCAGCCGAGGGGGCGGTAATGAAAAACTGTTTTTT
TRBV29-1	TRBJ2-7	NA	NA	CSVEAPRLRGYEQYF	TGCAGCGTTGAGGCCCCCAGGTTGAGGGGCTACGAGCAGTACTTC
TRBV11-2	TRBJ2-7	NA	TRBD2	CASSLGRFGLAGPEQYF	TGTGCCAGCAGCTTAGGAAGGTTCGGACTAGCGGGACCCGAGCAGTACTTC
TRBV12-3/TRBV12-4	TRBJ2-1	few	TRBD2	CASSLFPGEAGVDEQFF	TGTGCCAGCAGTTTATTTCCGGGTGAAGCGGGAGTAGATGAGCAGTTCTTC
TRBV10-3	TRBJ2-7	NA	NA	CAISDQGHARYEQYF	TGTGCCATCAGTGACCAGGGACATGCCCGCTACGAGCAGTACTTC
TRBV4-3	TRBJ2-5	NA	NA	CASSQDLLIGGETQYF	TGCGCCAGCAGCCAAGATCTACTGATAGGGGGAGAGACCCAGTACTTC
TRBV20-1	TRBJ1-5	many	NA	CSACTGNQPQHF	TGCAGTGCTTGTACAGGGAATCAGCCCCAGCATTTT
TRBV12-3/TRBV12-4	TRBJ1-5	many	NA	CASSLLRVDQPQHF	TGTGCCAGCAGTTTACTTAGGGTGGATCAGCCCCAGCATTTT
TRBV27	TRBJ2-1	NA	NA	CASSLRVFGQFF	TGTGCCAGCAGTTTGCGGGTTTTTGGGCAGTTCTTC
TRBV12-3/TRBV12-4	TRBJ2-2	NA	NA	CASLKTGELFF	TGTGCCAGTCTTAAAACCGGGGAGCTGTTTTTT
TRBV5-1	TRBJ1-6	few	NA	CASSLRPGDSPLHF	TGCGCCAGCAGCTTGCGGCCCGGGGATTCACCCCTCCACTTT
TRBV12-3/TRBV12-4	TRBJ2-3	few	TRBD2	CASLGSGGPQITQYF	TGTGCCAGCCTGGGGAGCGGGGGCCCACAGATAACGCAGTATTTT
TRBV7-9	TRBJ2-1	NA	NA	CASSLVSGWNEQFF	TGTGCCAGCAGCTTAGTAAGCGGCTGGAATGAGCAGTTCTTC
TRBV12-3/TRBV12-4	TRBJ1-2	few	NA	CASSFLQVDGYTF	TGTGCCAGCAGTTTCCTTCAAGTGGATGGCTACACCTTC
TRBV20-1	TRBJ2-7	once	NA	CSAREFRGTYEQYF	TGCAGTGCTAGAGAGTTCCGGGGGACCTACGAGCAGTACTTC
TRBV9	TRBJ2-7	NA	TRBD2	CASSVELAGPYEQYF	TGTGCCAGCAGCGTAGAACTAGCGGGCCCCTACGAGCAGTACTTC
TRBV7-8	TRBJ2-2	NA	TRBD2	CASSSTSGGARTGELFF	TGTGCCAGCAGCTCGACTAGCGGGGGGGCAAGAACCGGGGAGCTGTTTTTT
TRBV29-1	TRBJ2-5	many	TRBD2	CSAQAGGRGETQYF	TGCAGCGCACAAGCGGGAGGGCGAGGAGAGACCCAGTACTTC
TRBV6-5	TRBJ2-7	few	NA	CASSYSAGVAFYEQYF	TGTGCCAGCAGTTACTCGGCAGGGGTTGCCTTCTACGAGCAGTACTTC
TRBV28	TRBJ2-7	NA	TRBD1	CASSDTGQGSYEQYF	TGTGCCAGCAGTGATACCGGACAGGGTAGCTACGAGCAGTACTTC
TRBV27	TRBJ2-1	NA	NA	CASSFSRANEQFF	TGTGCCAGCAGTTTTTCCAGGGCCAATGAGCAGTTCTTC
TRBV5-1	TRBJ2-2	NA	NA	CASSLKGGYRTGELFF	TGCGCCAGCAGCTTGAAGGGGGGTTACCGGACCGGGGAGCTGTTTTTT
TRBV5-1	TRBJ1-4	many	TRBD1	CASRRGQGFEKLFF	TGCGCCAGCAGACGAGGACAGGGGTTTGAAAAACTGTTTTTT
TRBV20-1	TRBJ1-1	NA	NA	CSARDFASGLMNTEAFF	TGCAGTGCTAGAGATTTTGCCAGTGGCCTCATGAACACTGAAGCTTTCTTT
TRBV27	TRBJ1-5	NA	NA	CASSLGGVDQPQHF	TGTGCCAGCAGTTTAGGAGGGGTGGATCAGCCCCAGCATTTT
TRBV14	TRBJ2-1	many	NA	CASSQERFGLKFF	TGTGCCAGCAGCCAAGAACGATTTGGCCTGAAGTTCTTC
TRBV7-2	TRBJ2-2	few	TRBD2	CASSLEPAGGTGELFF	TGTGCCAGCAGCTTAGAACCAGCGGGAGGGACCGGGGAGCTGTTTTTT
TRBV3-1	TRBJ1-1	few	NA	CASSRFEGVGEAFF	TGTGCCAGCAGCCGCTTCGAGGGGGTTGGTGAAGCTTTCTTT
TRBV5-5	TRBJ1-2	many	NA	CASSSGGTPQYGYTF	TGTGCCAGCAGCTCCGGCGGGACCCCCCAATATGGCTACACCTTC
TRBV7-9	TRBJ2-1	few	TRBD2	CASRTGWAGGDNEQFF	TGTGCCAGCAGAACAGGATGGGCGGGGGGGGACAATGAGCAGTTCTTC
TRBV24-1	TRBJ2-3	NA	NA	CATSDPSADTQYF	TGTGCCACCAGTGATCCCTCGGCGGATACGCAGTATTTT
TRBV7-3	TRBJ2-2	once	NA	CASSPDREIGSGELFF	TGTGCCAGCAGCCCCGACCGGGAGATAGGGTCCGGGGAGCTGTTTTTT
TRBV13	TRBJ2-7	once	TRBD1	CASSTWTGFYEQYF	TGTGCCAGCAGCACGTGGACAGGGTTCTACGAGCAGTACTTC